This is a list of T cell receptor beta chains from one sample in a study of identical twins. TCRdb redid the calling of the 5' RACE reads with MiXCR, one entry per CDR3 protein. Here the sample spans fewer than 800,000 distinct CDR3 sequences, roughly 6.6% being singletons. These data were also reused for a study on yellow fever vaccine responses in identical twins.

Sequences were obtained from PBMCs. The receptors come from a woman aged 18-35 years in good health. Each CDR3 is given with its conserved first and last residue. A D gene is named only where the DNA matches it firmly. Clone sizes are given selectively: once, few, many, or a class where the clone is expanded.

CDR3: CASSSLSQGAYEQYF
DNA: TGTGCCAGCAGTTCCCTTTCGCAGGGGGCTTACGAGCAGTACTTC
V: TRBV6-5
size: few
J: TRBJ2-7
D: TRBD1

CDR3: CSVTVDYGYTF
DNA: TGCAGCGTGACAGTTGACTATGGCTACACCTTC
V: TRBV29-1
size: few
J: TRBJ1-2
D: -

CDR3: CASREPPQETQYF
DNA: TGTGCCAGCAGAGAACCTCCTCAAGAGACCCAGTACTTC
V: TRBV7-9
size: -
J: TRBJ2-5
D: -

CDR3: CASSLLGLAGAAGELFF
DNA: TGTGCCAGCAGCTTACTCGGTTTAGCGGGAGCAGCAGGGGAGCTGTTTTTT
V: TRBV7-3
size: many
J: TRBJ2-2
D: TRBD2

CDR3: CSARVSGPSSYNEQFF
DNA: TGCAGTGCTAGAGTCAGCGGGCCGAGCTCCTACAATGAGCAGTTCTTC
V: TRBV20-1
size: few
J: TRBJ2-1
D: -

CDR3: CASSIRTGWDTEAFF
DNA: TGTGCCAGCAGCATACGGACAGGTTGGGACACTGAAGCTTTCTTT
V: TRBV9
size: -
J: TRBJ1-1
D: TRBD1

CDR3: CSAGLGTGAGNEQFF
DNA: TGCAGCGCCGGATTGGGGACAGGGGCGGGCAATGAGCAGTTCTTC
V: TRBV29-1
size: many
J: TRBJ2-1
D: TRBD1

CDR3: CASSSLRGELFF
DNA: TGTGCCAGCAGTTCCCTAAGGGGGGAGCTGTTTTTT
V: TRBV12-3/TRBV12-4
size: few
J: TRBJ2-2
D: -

CDR3: CASSPPLTTNEKLFF
DNA: TGTGCCAGCAGCCCCCCGTTAACAACTAATGAAAAACTGTTTTTT
V: TRBV4-2
size: -
J: TRBJ1-4
D: -

CDR3: CASSLRTGRRYEQYF
DNA: TGTGCCAGCAGCCTTCGGACAGGGCGGCGCTACGAGCAGTACTTC
V: TRBV6-1
size: few
J: TRBJ2-7
D: TRBD1

CDR3: CASSVAEAGDEDTQYF
DNA: TGCGCCAGCAGTGTGGCCGAAGCGGGAGATGAAGATACGCAGTATTTT
V: TRBV10-2
size: -
J: TRBJ2-3
D: TRBD2

CDR3: CASSSGLSTQYF
DNA: TGTGCCAGCAGCTCGGGACTATCAACGCAGTATTTT
V: TRBV11-3
size: many
J: TRBJ2-3
D: TRBD2

CDR3: CASSYGPAETQYF
DNA: TGTGCCAGCAGCTATGGCCCGGCGGAGACCCAGTACTTC
V: TRBV11-3
size: many
J: TRBJ2-5
D: -

CDR3: CASSLAGTGRYEQYF
DNA: TGCGCCAGCAGCTTGGCCGGGACAGGGCGATACGAGCAGTACTTC
V: TRBV5-1
size: -
J: TRBJ2-7
D: TRBD1

CDR3: CASSEFGSQETQYF
DNA: TGTGCCAGCAGTGAATTTGGAAGCCAAGAGACCCAGTACTTC
V: TRBV25-1
size: many
J: TRBJ2-5
D: -

CDR3: CASSLGLGTGGQKLFF
DNA: TGTGCCAGCAGCCTCGGCCTCGGGACAGGGGGTCAAAAACTGTTTTTT
V: TRBV3-1
size: -
J: TRBJ1-4
D: TRBD1

CDR3: CASSPGGQGTWQPQHF
DNA: TGTGCCAGCAGCCCGGGGGGACAGGGAACTTGGCAGCCCCAGCATTTT
V: TRBV2
size: few
J: TRBJ1-5
D: TRBD1

CDR3: CSARDDRLVEQYF
DNA: TGCAGTGCTAGAGATGACAGGCTCGTCGAGCAGTACTTC
V: TRBV20-1
size: -
J: TRBJ2-7
D: -

CDR3: CASSITGQIYNEQFF
DNA: TGTGCCAGTAGTATAACAGGGCAGATCTACAATGAGCAGTTCTTC
V: TRBV19
size: -
J: TRBJ2-1
D: -

CDR3: CASKGGGGPSTDTQYF
DNA: TGTGCCAGCAAGGGTGGCGGGGGGCCGAGCACAGATACGCAGTATTTT
V: TRBV12-3/TRBV12-4
size: -
J: TRBJ2-3
D: TRBD2

CDR3: CASSLVGQFF
DNA: TGTGCCAGCAGTTTGGTAGGGCAGTTCTTC
V: TRBV12-3/TRBV12-4
size: -
J: TRBJ2-1
D: -

CDR3: CSASHGQGGTEAFF
DNA: TGCAGTGCTAGCCACGGACAGGGCGGGACTGAAGCTTTCTTT
V: TRBV20-1
size: many
J: TRBJ1-1
D: TRBD1

CDR3: CSATSSGSGYEQYF
DNA: TGCAGCGCAACCTCCAGCGGGAGCGGCTACGAGCAGTACTTC
V: TRBV29-1
size: few
J: TRBJ2-7
D: TRBD2

CDR3: CASSFTGLADTQYF
DNA: TGTGCCAGCAGTTTTACGGGGTTAGCAGATACGCAGTATTTT
V: TRBV28
size: few
J: TRBJ2-3
D: -

CDR3: CASSLGASRIYEQYF
DNA: TGTGCCAGCAGCTTAGGGGCCTCGAGAATCTACGAGCAGTACTTC
V: TRBV7-2
size: -
J: TRBJ2-7
D: -

CDR3: CAISDEMRGGGTRSYEQYF
DNA: TGTGCCATCAGTGATGAGATGCGGGGTGGCGGCACGCGCTCCTACGAGCAGTACTTC
V: TRBV12-3/TRBV12-4
size: few
J: TRBJ2-7
D: -

CDR3: CASSPTTSGRDEFF
DNA: TGTGCCAGCAGCCCCACCACTAGCGGGAGGGACGAGTTCTTC
V: TRBV3-1
size: -
J: TRBJ2-1
D: TRBD2

CDR3: CSARDRDNTDTQYF
DNA: TGCAGTGCTAGAGATCGGGACAACACAGATACGCAGTATTTT
V: TRBV20-1
size: few
J: TRBJ2-3
D: -

CDR3: CATSDYGAETTDTQYF
DNA: TGTGCCACCAGTGATTACGGAGCGGAGACCACAGATACGCAGTATTTT
V: TRBV24-1
size: -
J: TRBJ2-3
D: -

CDR3: CASSLWGEEEGTDTQYF
DNA: TGTGCCAGCAGCCTCTGGGGGGAGGAGGAAGGCACAGATACGCAGTATTTT
V: TRBV14
size: few
J: TRBJ2-3
D: -

CDR3: CASSPRDRGHEQYF
DNA: TGTGCCAGCAGCCCCCGGGACAGGGGGCACGAGCAGTACTTC
V: TRBV7-9
size: few
J: TRBJ2-7
D: TRBD1

CDR3: CASSFTGPYNEQFF
DNA: TGTGCCAGCAGTTTTACGGGGCCCTACAATGAGCAGTTCTTC
V: TRBV6-2/TRBV6-3
size: few
J: TRBJ2-1
D: -

CDR3: CASRPRTGSNQPQHF
DNA: TGTGCCAGCAGACCGAGGACAGGCAGCAATCAGCCCCAGCATTTT
V: TRBV12-3/TRBV12-4
size: -
J: TRBJ1-5
D: TRBD1

CDR3: CSARDGGANTGELFF
DNA: TGCAGTGCTAGAGATGGCGGGGCGAACACCGGGGAGCTGTTTTTT
V: TRBV20-1
size: -
J: TRBJ2-2
D: -

CDR3: CSVEGSSSGNRYNEQFF
DNA: TGCAGCGTTGAAGGTTCGTCTAGCGGGAATAGATACAATGAGCAGTTCTTC
V: TRBV29-1
size: -
J: TRBJ2-1
D: TRBD2

CDR3: CASHHPVGKNIQYF
DNA: TGTGCCAGCCACCACCCTGTAGGTAAAAACATTCAGTACTTC
V: TRBV21-1
size: few
J: TRBJ2-4
D: -

CDR3: CATRKGAKDEQFF
DNA: TGTGCCACCCGCAAGGGGGCGAAGGATGAGCAGTTCTTC
V: TRBV24-1
size: many
J: TRBJ2-1
D: TRBD1

CDR3: CASSFGGFEAFF
DNA: TGTGCCAGCAGTTTTGGGGGATTCGAAGCTTTCTTT
V: TRBV12-3/TRBV12-4
size: many
J: TRBJ1-1
D: -

CDR3: CASSPIGRFNTEAFF
DNA: TGTGCCAGCAGCCCGATTGGACGGTTTAACACTGAAGCTTTCTTT
V: TRBV7-2
size: many
J: TRBJ1-1
D: -

CDR3: CASSYSEPTDTQYF
DNA: TGTGCCAGCAGTTACTCTGAGCCTACAGATACGCAGTATTTT
V: TRBV6-5
size: few
J: TRBJ2-3
D: -

CDR3: CASSTLTGYSNNEQFF
DNA: TGCGCCAGCAGCACCTTGACAGGGTACTCCAACAATGAGCAGTTCTTC
V: TRBV5-1
size: -
J: TRBJ2-1
D: TRBD1

CDR3: CASSQGETSGMNNEQFF
DNA: TGTGCCAGCAGCCAAGGGGAGACTAGCGGGATGAACAATGAGCAGTTCTTC
V: TRBV4-2
size: many
J: TRBJ2-1
D: TRBD2

CDR3: CASRQGSRGGYTF
DNA: TGCGCCAGCAGACAAGGGAGTCGGGGTGGCTACACCTTC
V: TRBV10-2
size: -
J: TRBJ1-2
D: -

CDR3: CASSSRLAGETQYF
DNA: TGTGCCAGCAGCTCCCGACTAGCGGGAGAGACCCAGTACTTC
V: TRBV5-4
size: few
J: TRBJ2-5
D: TRBD2

CDR3: CASSSTFQETQYF
DNA: TGCGCCAGCAGCTCGACATTCCAAGAGACCCAGTACTTC
V: TRBV5-1
size: many
J: TRBJ2-5
D: -

CDR3: CASSLPGQSTGELFF
DNA: TGCGCCAGCAGCCTGCCGGGACAGAGCACCGGGGAGCTGTTTTTT
V: TRBV5-1
size: few
J: TRBJ2-2
D: TRBD1

CDR3: CASSLRDRGEKLFF
DNA: TGCGCCAGCAGCCTCCGGGACAGGGGTGAAAAACTGTTTTTT
V: TRBV4-1
size: -
J: TRBJ1-4
D: TRBD1

CDR3: CASSYLGPDTQYF
DNA: TGTGCCAGCAGTTACCTTGGCCCAGATACGCAGTATTTT
V: TRBV28
size: few
J: TRBJ2-3
D: -

CDR3: CASSPRTASSYEQYF
DNA: TGTGCCAGCAGCCCGAGGACAGCCAGTTCCTACGAGCAGTACTTC
V: TRBV7-9
size: many
J: TRBJ2-7
D: -

CDR3: CASRGANYGYTF
DNA: TGTGCCAGCAGGGGAGCTAACTATGGCTACACCTTC
V: TRBV28
size: many
J: TRBJ1-2
D: -